The 25 T cell receptor beta chains below were found in one sample sequenced in a study of T-cell reconstitution after alpha-beta-depleted transplantation in children. A TCRbeta library incorporating unique molecular identifiers was prepared. Via MiXCR, TCRdb re-called the PCR reads, giving one row per CDR3 protein. The sample lists around 490,000 distinct CDR3 sequences, roughly 10% occurring once. Sample: PBMCs, mostly from graft donor cells, taken 180 days after TCRalphabeta/CD19-depleted stem cell transplant. These receptors came from a female patient aged 2-9 years who had a stem cell transplant for aplastic anemia, so the T cells may come from the graft donor.

This clonotype was counted between two and nine times. The chain couples TRBV12-3 or TRBV12-4 to TRBJ2-1; the D is unclear. The CDR3 has 14 amino acids. The V end was cut by 8 bases, the J end by 9 bases, with 20 bases between. As DNA, the CDR3 is TGTGCCAGCTCTCCTTCGGCTGGTCCCAGTGAGCAGTTCTTC. Amino acid sequence: CASSPSAGPSEQFF.

This clonotype was counted ten times or more. The genes are TRBV20-1 and TRBJ2-1; D tentatively fits TRBD1 or TRBD2 (5 bases each). The CDR3 has 14 amino acids. In germline, CDR1 is DFQATT, CDR2 SNEGSKA (reference sequence). Trimming pared 6 bases from V and 4 bases from J, leaving 16 bases between. In DNA, the CDR3 is TGCAGTGCCAGATTTCCGGGACGGTACAATGAGCAGTTCTTC. Translation: CSARFPGRYNEQFF.

J is TRBJ2-3 and V is TRBV28; D gene unclear. V shed 5 bases and J shed 0 bases, with 12 bases lying between them. The germline gives CDR1 MDHEN, CDR2 SYDVKM. This CDR3 comprises 15 residues. CDR3 residues: CASSPPLGSTDTQYF. The CDR3, as DNA: TGTGCCAGCAGTCCACCGCTAGGGAGCACAGATACGCAGTATTTT.

The rearrangement links TRBV6-2 or TRBV6-3 to TRBJ2-3; 8 bases are shared with TRBD2. The V segment lost 1 base and the J segment 4 bases; nucleotides outside the gene matches: 1. The CDR3 sequence is 14 residues long. Looked up from germline, CDR1 is MNHEY and CDR2 is SVGEGT. CDR3 amino acids: CASSYWTSSDTQYF. The CDR3 DNA follows: TGTGCCAGCAGTTACTGGACTAGCTCAGATACGCAGTATTTT.

This chain links TRBV4-2 with TRBJ1-5; D gene uncertain. Looked up from germline, CDR1 is LGHNA and CDR2 is YNFKEQ. The CDR3 covers 15 residues. With 0 bases removed from V and 8 bases from J, the gap between germline ends came to 14 bases. The CDR3 sequence: CASSQDWAGSEPQHF. The DNA for the CDR3 is TGTGCCAGCAGCCAAGATTGGGCAGGTAGTGAGCCCCAGCATTTT.

There are many counts of this clonotype. This sequence joins TRBV10-2 and TRBJ2-7; 11 bases line up with TRBD1. The CDR3 spans 18 residues. V dropped 1 base and J dropped 2; count of bases not matched to a gene: 10. Germline V gives CDR1 WSHSY, CDR2 SAAADI. CDR3 nucleotides: TGCGCCAGCAGTGAGTGGTCTCCGGGACAGGGGGTTCCCTACGAGCAGTACGTC. This sequence encodes CASSEWSPGQGVPYEQYV.

Regarding this clonotype: One end of the junction varies from germline; a read error may be responsible. The chain combines TRBV5-3 with TRBJ2-4; the match to TRBD1 covers 9 bases. TRBV5-3 belongs to the ORF category, with a function that is uncertain. There are 14 residues in the CDR3. In nucleotides, the CDR3 is TGTGCCAGGAGCTCGGGACAGGGTTTACACATTCAGTACTTC. Translating gives CARSSGQGLHIQYF.

About this clonotype: A junction boundary mismatches the germline segment, possibly from a read error. The chain has TRBV11-2 and TRBJ1-1, with D tentatively TRBD1 (5 bases). The CDR3 is made up of 12 amino acids. From germline, CDR1 is SGHAT and CDR2 FQNNGV. The CDR3: CASSTRGTVAFF. The DNA for the CDR3 is TGTGCCAGCAGCACCCGGGGCACTGTAGCTTTCTTT.

The chain couples TRBV20-1 to TRBJ2-2; weak D call: TRBD1 (6 bases). Germline V gene lookup returns CDR1 DFQATT and CDR2 SNEGSKA (reference sequence). V was clipped by 3 bases and J by 6 bases, with 11 bases between them. CDR3 length: 13 residues. The CDR3 loop is CSASNREPGELFF. The CDR3 bases are TGCAGTGCTAGTAACAGGGAGCCCGGGGAGCTGTTTTTT.

This clonotype occurred many times. V gene TRBV5-1 combines with J gene TRBJ2-1; TRBD1 agrees at 9 bases. CDR1 and CDR2 (germline): SGHRS, YFSETQ. The CDR3 loop spans 16 amino acids. With 4 bases clipped from V and 10 bases from J, the junction kept 15 bases outside the gene matches. CDR3 region: CASSGNRGRLPGEQFF. The CDR3 nucleotides read TGCGCCAGCAGCGGAAACAGGGGGCGTCTTCCGGGCGAGCAGTTCTTC. Complete variable domain (other parts from reference TRBV5-1 and TRBJ2-1): KAGVTQTPRYLIKTRGQQVTLSCSPISGHRSVSWYQQTPGQGLQFLFEYFSETQRNKGNFPGRFSGRQFSNSRSEMNVSTLELGDSALYLCASSGNRGRLPGEQFFGPGTRLTVL.

V is TRBV30 and J is TRBJ2-3, with a possible D match to TRBD1 (6 bases). Germline CDR1 reads GTSNPN; CDR2 reads SVGIG (reference sequence). The CDR3 covers 14 residues. The V gene lost 2 bases and the J gene lost 10 bases, with 19 bases spanning the gap. The CDR3 bases are TGTGCCTGGAGTACAGGGTTGGGGGATATGGCGCAGTATTTT. Amino acids: CAWSTGLGDMAQYF.

This sequence joins TRBV19 and TRBJ2-1, with 8 bases matching TRBD1. The CDR3 length is 14 residues. Per the germline V gene, CDR1 is LNHDA and CDR2 is SQIVND (reference sequence). V dropped 5 bases and J dropped 6; count of bases not matched to a gene: 6. In nucleotides, the CDR3 is TGTGCCAGTAGTTCCTTGACAGGGGTCAATGAGCAGTTCTTC. Translation gives CASSSLTGVNEQFF.

A few counts support this clonotype. The V and J genes are TRBV2 and TRBJ1-2; weak D call: TRBD1 (6 bases). V lost 5 bases and J 0 bases, leaving 13 bases between the germline ends. CDR3 size: 15 residues. Per the germline V gene, CDR1 is SNHLY and CDR2 is FYNNEI. The CDR3 region is CASSTRRGANYGYTF. The CDR3 DNA reads as TGTGCCAGCAGTACCCGCAGGGGAGCTAACTATGGCTACACCTTC.

This chain's CDR3 is CASRRTGSGNTIYF. CDR3 nucleotide sequence: TGTGCCAGCAGACGGACAGGGAGTGGAAACACCATATATTTT. The rearrangement joins TRBV5-6 to TRBJ1-3; 8 bases fit TRBD1. This CDR3 contains 14 residues. CDR1 and CDR2 from the germline V gene are SGHDT and YYEEEE. V trimming: 5 bases; J trimming: 3 bases; junction bases outside the gene matches: 4.

This clonotype was found a few times. V and J are TRBV13 and TRBJ2-1; D is unresolved. Germline CDR1 and CDR2: PRHDT and FYEKMQ (reference sequence). This CDR3 has 13 residues. Trimming removed 5 bases at V and 9 bases at J, with 14 bases between. The CDR3 sequence is CASSLGRDSEQFF. The DNA of the CDR3 is TGTGCCAGCAGCCTCGGACGTGATAGTGAGCAGTTCTTC.

This chain uses TRBV7-8 with TRBJ2-7; D possibly matches TRBD1 or TRBD2 (6 bases each). This CDR3 comprises 14 residues. Germline lookup yields CDR1 SGHVS and CDR2 FQNEAQ. Trimming cost V 1 base and J 3 bases, with 10 bases left between them. The CDR3 DNA sequence: TGTGCCAGCAGCTTAGTAGGGGGGCTCTACGAGCAGTACGTC. Residues: CASSLVGGLYEQYV.

The chain recombines TRBV12-3 or TRBV12-4 with TRBJ2-1; D is unclear. This CDR3 contains 13 residues. Trimming stripped 2 bases from V and 14 bases from J, with 16 bases between. CDR3 bases: TGTGCCAGCAGTTTAAGTACTACCATCTGGGAGTTCTTC. Its protein product is CASSLSTTIWEFF.

The V gene is TRBV7-9, the J gene TRBJ2-1; D call uncertain. The V end lost 5 bases, the J end lost 8 bases, and 10 bases lay between the germline ends. The CDR3 has 12 residues. CDR1 and CDR2 (germline): SEHNR, FQNEAQ (reference sequence). The CDR3 bases are TGTGCCAGCAGCCCCCTCGTGGATGAGCAGTTCTTC. It is translated as CASSPLVDEQFF.

This clonotype occurred many times. CDR3 in DNA: TGTGCCAGCAGCTTACGACAGGGGGGTGCAGAGACCCAGTACTTC. Translated, it gives CASSLRQGGAETQYF. The chain carries TRBV9 and TRBJ2-5; 9 bases fit TRBD1. This CDR3 contains 15 residues. After removal of 4 bases from V and 4 bases from J, the junction contained 8 bases not matched to a gene. Germline values: CDR1 SGDLS, CDR2 YYNGEE.

The chain combines TRBV6-5 with TRBJ2-1, with a tentative D call TRBD2 (5 bases). The CDR3 spans 16 residues. The V gene lost 2 bases and the J gene lost 2 bases, with 13 bases spanning the gap. CDR1 is MNHEY and CDR2 is SVGAGI in the germline V gene. In DNA, the CDR3 is TGTGCCAGCAGTTACGGCGCGGGCAGCCCCTACAATGAGCAGTTCTTC. Translation: CASSYGAGSPYNEQFF.

This chain joins TRBV12-3 or TRBV12-4 and TRBJ1-3, with a weak D call TRBD1 (6 bases). V dropped 6 bases and J dropped 3 bases, with 18 bases sitting between them. The CDR3 covers 16 residues. The CDR3 loop is CASSLDPDSLGNTIYF. CDR3 DNA sequence: TGTGCCAGCAGCCTCGATCCGGACAGCCTTGGAAACACCATATATTTT.

This clonotype was picked up many times. This chain connects TRBV29-1 to TRBJ2-3; no clear D. V shed 2 bases and J shed 5 bases, with 5 bases lying between them. This CDR3 spans 11 amino acids. Germline-derived CDR1 and CDR2 are SQVTM and ANQGSEA. This CDR3 is CSVELGDTQYF. The DNA of the CDR3 is TGCAGCGTTGAATTAGGAGATACGCAGTATTTT.

This clonotype was observed at least ten times. V and J are TRBV5-1 and TRBJ2-1; D is ambiguous. The CDR3 is made up of 15 amino acids. Germline-derived CDR1 and CDR2 are SGHRS and YFSETQ. Deletions cut 4 bases from V and 3 bases from J, with 14 bases between. The CDR3, as DNA: TGCGCCAGCAGCCTTCGTCCTATTATCTACAATGAGCAGTTCTTC. It translates to CASSLRPIIYNEQFF.

This clonotype was seen only a few times. The chain couples TRBV10-3 to TRBJ2-5; TRBD2 agrees at 9 bases. V was pared by 6 bases and J by 4 bases, with 3 bases of the junction left unmatched. Per germline, CDR1 ENHRY and CDR2 SYGVKD. The CDR3 has 13 amino acids. The CDR3 sequence: CAISGLARETQYF. The CDR3 DNA follows: TGTGCCATCAGCGGACTAGCGAGAGAGACCCAGTACTTC.

The chain recombines TRBV5-1 with TRBJ2-7; D could derive from TRBD1 or TRBD2 (5 bases each). The CDR3 is 13 amino acids. Germline V lookup: CDR1 SGHRS, CDR2 YFSETQ. Deletions cut 3 bases from V and 6 bases from J, with 13 bases between. CDR3 sequence (DNA): TGCGCCAGCAGCTGGGACCATAGCGCCGAGCAGTACTTC. Its translation: CASSWDHSAEQYF.